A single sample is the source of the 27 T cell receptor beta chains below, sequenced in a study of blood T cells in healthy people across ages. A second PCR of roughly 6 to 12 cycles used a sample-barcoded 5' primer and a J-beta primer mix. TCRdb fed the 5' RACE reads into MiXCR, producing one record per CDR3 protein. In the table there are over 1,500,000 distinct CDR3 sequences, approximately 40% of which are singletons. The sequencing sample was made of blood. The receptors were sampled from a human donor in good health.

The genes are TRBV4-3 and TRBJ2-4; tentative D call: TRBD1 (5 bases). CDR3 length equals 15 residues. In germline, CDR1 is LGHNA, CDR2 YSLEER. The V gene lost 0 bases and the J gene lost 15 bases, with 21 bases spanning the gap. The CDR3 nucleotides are TGCGCCAGCAGCCAAGACCAAGGAGTGGGGCGCATCAGGTACTTC. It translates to CASSQDQGVGRIRYF.

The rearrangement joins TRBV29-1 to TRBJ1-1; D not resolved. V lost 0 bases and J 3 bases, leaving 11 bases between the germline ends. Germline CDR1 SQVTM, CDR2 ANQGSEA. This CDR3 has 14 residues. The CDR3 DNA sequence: TGCAGCGTTGAAGAGCAACAGCACTACACTGAAGCTTTCTTT. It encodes CSVEEQQHYTEAFF.

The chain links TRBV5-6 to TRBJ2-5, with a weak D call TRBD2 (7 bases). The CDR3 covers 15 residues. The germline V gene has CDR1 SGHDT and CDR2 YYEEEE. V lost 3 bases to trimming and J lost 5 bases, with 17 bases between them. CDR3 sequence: CASSSSGDIRETQYF. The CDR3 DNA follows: TGTGCCAGCAGCTCCAGCGGGGACATTAGGGAGACCCAGTACTTC. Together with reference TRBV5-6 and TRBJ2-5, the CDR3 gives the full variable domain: DAGVTQSPTHLIKTRGQQVTLRCSPKSGHDTVSWYQQALGQGPQFIFQYYEEEERQRGNFPDRFSGHQFPNYSSELNVNALLLGDSALYLCASSSSGDIRETQYFGPGTRLLVL.

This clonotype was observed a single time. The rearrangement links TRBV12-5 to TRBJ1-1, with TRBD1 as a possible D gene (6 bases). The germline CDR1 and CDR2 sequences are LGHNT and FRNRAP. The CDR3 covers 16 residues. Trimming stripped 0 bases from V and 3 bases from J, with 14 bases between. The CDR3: CASGLVRGGRDTEAFF. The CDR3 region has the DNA TGTGCTAGTGGTTTGGTACGGGGGGGCCGGGACACTGAAGCTTTCTTT.

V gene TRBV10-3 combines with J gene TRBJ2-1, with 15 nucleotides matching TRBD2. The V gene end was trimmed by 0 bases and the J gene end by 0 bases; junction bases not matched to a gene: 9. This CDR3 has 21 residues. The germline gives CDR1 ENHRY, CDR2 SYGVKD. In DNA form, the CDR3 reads TGTGCCATCAGTGAGTCGATGGGACTAGCGGGGGGACTGAGCTCCTACAATGAGCAGTTCTTC. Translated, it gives CAISESMGLAGGLSSYNEQFF.

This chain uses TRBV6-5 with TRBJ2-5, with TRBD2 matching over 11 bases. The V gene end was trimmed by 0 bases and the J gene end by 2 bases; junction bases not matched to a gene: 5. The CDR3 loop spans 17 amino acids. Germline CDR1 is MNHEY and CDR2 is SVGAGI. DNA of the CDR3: TGTGCCAGCAGTTACTCCCTAGCGGGGGGACCGCAAGAGACCCAGTACTTC. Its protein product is CASSYSLAGGPQETQYF.

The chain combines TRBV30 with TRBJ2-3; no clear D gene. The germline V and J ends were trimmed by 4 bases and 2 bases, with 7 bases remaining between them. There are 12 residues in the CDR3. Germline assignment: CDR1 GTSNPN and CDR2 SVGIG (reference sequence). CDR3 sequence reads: CAWKRHTDTQYF. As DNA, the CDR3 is TGTGCCTGGAAACGCCACACAGATACGCAGTATTTT.

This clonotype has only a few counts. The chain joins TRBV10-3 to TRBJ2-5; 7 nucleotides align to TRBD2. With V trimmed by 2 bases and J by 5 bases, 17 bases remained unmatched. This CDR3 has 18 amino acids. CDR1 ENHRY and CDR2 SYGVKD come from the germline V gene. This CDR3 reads CAISEPNNQRGFMETQYF. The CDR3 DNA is TGTGCCATCAGTGAGCCGAACAATCAGCGGGGCTTTATGGAGACCCAGTACTTC.

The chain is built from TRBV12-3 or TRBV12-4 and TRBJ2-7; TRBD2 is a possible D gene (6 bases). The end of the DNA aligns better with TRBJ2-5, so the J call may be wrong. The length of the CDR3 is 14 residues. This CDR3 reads CASSLEAAGGTQYF. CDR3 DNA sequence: TGTGCCAGCAGTTTAGAGGCAGCCGGGGGGACCCAGTACTTC.

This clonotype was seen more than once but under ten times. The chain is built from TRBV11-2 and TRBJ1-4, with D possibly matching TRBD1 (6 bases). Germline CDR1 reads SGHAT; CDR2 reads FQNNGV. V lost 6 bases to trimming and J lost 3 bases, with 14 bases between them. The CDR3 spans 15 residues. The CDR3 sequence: CASSPLTGPNEKLFF. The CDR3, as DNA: TGTGCCAGCAGTCCCCTTACAGGGCCTAATGAAAAACTGTTTTTT.

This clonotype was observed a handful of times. Written as DNA, the CDR3 is TGTGCCAGCAGCTTGTCCTCGGGGCAGGGGACCGGCTACACCTTC. Amino acids: CASSLSSGQGTGYTF. This chain links TRBV7-2 with TRBJ1-2; the D gene is possibly TRBD1 (6 bases). The CDR3 is 15 residues long. V was pared by 3 bases and J by 8 bases, with 19 bases between. CDR1 is SGHTA and CDR2 is FQGNSA in the germline V gene.

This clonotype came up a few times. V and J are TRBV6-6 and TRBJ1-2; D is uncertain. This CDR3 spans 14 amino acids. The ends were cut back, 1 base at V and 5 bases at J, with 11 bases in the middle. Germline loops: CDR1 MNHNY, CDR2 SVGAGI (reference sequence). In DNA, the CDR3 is TGTGCCAGCAGTTACTTAAGTAGTGCTTATGGCTACACCTTC. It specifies CASSYLSSAYGYTF.

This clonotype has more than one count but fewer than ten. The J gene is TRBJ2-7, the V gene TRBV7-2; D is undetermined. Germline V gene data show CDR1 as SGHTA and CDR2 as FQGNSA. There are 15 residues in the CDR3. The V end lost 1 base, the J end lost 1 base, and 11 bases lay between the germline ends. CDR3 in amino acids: CASSLDGRRSYEQYF. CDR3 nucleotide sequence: TGTGCCAGCAGCTTAGATGGCAGGAGATCCTACGAGCAGTACTTC.

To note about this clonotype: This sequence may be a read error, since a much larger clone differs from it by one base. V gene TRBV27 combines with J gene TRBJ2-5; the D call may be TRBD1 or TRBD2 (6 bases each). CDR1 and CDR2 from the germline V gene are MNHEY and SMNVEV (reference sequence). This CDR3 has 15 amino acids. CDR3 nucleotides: TGTGCCAGCAGTGTATCCATCGGGGGCGAAGAGACCCAGTACTTC. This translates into CASSVSIGGEETQYF.

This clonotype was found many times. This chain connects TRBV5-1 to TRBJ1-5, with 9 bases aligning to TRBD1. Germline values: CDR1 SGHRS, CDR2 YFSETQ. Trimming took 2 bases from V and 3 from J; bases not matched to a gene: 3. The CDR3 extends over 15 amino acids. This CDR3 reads CASSLGQGSNQPQHF. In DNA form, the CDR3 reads TGCGCCAGCAGCTTAGGACAGGGGTCCAATCAGCCCCAGCATTTT.

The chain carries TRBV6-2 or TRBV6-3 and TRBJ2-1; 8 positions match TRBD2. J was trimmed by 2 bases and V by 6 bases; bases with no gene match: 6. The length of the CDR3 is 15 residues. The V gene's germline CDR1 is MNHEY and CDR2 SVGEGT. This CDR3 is CASSHTSGAYNEQFF. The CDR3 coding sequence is TGTGCCAGCAGCCATACTAGCGGAGCCTACAATGAGCAGTTCTTC.

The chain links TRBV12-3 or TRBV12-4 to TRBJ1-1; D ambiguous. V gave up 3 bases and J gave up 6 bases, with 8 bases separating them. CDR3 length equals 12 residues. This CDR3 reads CASSLVVSEAFF. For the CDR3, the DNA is TGTGCCAGCAGTTTGGTCGTGTCTGAAGCTTTCTTT.

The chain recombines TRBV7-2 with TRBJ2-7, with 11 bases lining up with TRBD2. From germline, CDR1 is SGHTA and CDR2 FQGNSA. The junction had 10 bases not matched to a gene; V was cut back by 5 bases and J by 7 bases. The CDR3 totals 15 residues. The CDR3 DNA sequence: TGTGCCAGCAGCCTAACGACTAGCGGGGCACTAGAGCAGTACTTC. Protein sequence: CASSLTTSGALEQYF.

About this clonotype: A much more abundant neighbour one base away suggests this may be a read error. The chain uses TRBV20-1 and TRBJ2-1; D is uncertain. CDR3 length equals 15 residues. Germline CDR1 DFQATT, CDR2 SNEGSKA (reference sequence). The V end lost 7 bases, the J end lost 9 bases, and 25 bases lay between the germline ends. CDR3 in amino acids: CSVGDTVTASPEQFF. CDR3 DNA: TGCAGTGTTGGAGATACAGTTACCGCTTCTCCTGAGCAGTTCTTC.

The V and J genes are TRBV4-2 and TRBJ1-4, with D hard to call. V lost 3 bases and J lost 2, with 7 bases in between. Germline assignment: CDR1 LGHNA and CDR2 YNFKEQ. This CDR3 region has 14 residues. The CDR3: CASSQRWTNEKLFF. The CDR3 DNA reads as TGTGCCAGCAGCCAGCGTTGGACTAATGAAAAACTGTTTTTT.

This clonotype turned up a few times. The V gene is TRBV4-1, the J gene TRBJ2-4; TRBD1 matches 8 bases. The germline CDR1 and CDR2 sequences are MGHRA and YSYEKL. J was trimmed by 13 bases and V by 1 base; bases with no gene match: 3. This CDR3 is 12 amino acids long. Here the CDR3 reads CASSQAGQGQYF. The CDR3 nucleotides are TGCGCCAGCAGCCAAGCCGGACAGGGACAGTACTTC.

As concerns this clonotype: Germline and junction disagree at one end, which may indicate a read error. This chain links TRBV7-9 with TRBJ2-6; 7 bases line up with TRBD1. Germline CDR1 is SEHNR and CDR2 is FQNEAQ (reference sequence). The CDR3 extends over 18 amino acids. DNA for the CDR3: TGTGCCAGCAGCTCACAATTTGGGACAGCGTCTGGGGTCAACGTCCTGACTTTC. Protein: CASSSQFGTASGVNVLTF.

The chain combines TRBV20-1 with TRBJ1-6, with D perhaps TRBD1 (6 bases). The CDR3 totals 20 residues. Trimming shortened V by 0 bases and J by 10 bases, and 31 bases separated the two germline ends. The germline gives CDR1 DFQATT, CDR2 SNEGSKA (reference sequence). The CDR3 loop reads CSARDALGRGISRGGSPLHF. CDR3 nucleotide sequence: TGCAGTGCTAGAGATGCTCTGGGCAGGGGAATCTCAAGGGGAGGATCACCCCTCCACTTT.

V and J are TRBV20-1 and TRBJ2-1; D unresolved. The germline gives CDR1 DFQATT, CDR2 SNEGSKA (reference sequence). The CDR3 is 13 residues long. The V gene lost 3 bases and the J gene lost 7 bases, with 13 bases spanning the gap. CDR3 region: CSASWPGVNEQFF. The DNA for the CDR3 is TGCAGTGCTAGCTGGCCGGGTGTTAATGAGCAGTTCTTC.

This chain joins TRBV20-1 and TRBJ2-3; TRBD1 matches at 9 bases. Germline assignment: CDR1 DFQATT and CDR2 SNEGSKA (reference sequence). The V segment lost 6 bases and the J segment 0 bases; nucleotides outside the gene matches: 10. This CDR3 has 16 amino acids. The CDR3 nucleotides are TGCAGTGCCCCACCCATCGGGACAGGGAGCACAGATACGCAGTATTTT. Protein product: CSAPPIGTGSTDTQYF.

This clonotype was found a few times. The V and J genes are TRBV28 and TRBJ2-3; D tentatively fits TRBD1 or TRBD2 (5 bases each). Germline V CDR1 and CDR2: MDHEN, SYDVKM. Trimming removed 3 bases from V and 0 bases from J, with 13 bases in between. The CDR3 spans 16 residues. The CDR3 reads CASSFFGDPSTDTQYF. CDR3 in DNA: TGTGCCAGCAGTTTTTTCGGGGACCCTAGCACAGATACGCAGTATTTT.

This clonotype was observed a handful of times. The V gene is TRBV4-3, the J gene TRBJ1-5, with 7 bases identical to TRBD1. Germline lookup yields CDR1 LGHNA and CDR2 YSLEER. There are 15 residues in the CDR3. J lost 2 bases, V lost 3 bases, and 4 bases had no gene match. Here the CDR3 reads CASSHDTGGNQPQHF. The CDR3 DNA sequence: TGCGCCAGCAGCCATGACACAGGGGGCAATCAGCCCCAGCATTTT.